The sequence of this T cell receptor (beta chain) was determined in a study of cytomegalovirus exposure and HLA in healthy donors. The V end lost 6 bases, the J end lost 0 bases, and 13 bases lay between the germline ends. This CDR3 has 14 residues. Germline V gene sequence: CDR1 SQVTM, CDR2 ANQGSEA. 60 Vbeta and 13 Jbeta primers were used in PCR. Sequenced by immunoSEQ multiplex PCR; TCRdb stores in-frame clones only, minus some. This repertoire includes tens of thousands of clones. On this clone itself: Antigen unknown.

Study-level results: There were a few CMV-associated chains whose specificity for CMV antigens was confirmed in vitro. Earlier findings revealed that most TCR beta V segments proved productive either about 90% or about 30% of the time. An analysis was carried out later, and it reportedly showed fewer N-insertions in an Asian-associated ancestry cluster than the approximately 700-donor mean. With DRB1 most and HLA-C fewest, TCR association rates differed between HLA loci in a later analysis.

This chain links TRBV29-1 with TRBJ2-3, with D perhaps matching TRBD1 (5 bases). The TCR was taken from a middle-aged man in good health and CMV-seropositive. The sequencing input was PBMCs. The CDR3 nucleotides are TGCAGCGTGAAACAGGCAATAAGCACAGATACGCAGTATTTT. Translation: CSVKQAISTDTQYF.